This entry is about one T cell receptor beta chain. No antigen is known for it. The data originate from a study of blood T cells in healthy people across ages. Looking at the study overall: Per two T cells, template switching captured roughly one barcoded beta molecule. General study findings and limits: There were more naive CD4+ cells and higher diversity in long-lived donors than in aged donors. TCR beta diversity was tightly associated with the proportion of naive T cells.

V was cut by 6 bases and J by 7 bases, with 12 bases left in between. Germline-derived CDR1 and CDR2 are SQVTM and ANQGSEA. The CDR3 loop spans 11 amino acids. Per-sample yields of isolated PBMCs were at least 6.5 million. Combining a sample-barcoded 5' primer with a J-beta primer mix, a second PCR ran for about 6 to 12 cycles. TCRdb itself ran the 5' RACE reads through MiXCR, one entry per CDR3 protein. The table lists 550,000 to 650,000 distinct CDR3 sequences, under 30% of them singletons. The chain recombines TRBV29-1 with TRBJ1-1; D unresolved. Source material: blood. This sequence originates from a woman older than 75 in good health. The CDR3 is CSVRPALEAFF. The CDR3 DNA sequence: TGCAGCGTACGGCCGGCACTTGAAGCTTTCTTT. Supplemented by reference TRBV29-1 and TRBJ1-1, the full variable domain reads SAVISQKPSRDICQRGTSLTIQCQVDSQVTMMFWYRQQPGQSLTLIATANQGSEATYESGFVIDKFPISRPNLTFSTLTVSNMSPEDSSIYLCSVRPALEAFFGQGTRLTVV.